Below are 28 T cell receptor beta chains sequenced from a single sample in a study of Graves' ophthalmopathy and Graves' hyperthyroidism. For repertoire sequencing, the TCR beta CDR3 regions were amplified from RNA transcripts. The workflow started with a first-round RT-PCR run with HTBI primers and then moved on to a second-round multiplex PCR. TCRdb re-called the multiplex PCR reads with MiXCR, one entry per CDR3 protein. This sample carries about 370,000 distinct CDR3 sequences, approximately 16% of them seen once, and the ten largest clones take roughly 1.5%. Sequenced: peripheral blood. The receptor source for this set is a woman aged 18-29 years with Graves' ophthalmopathy.

At least ten counts were recorded for this clonotype. The chain combines TRBV29-1 with TRBJ2-7, with TRBD1 as a possible D gene (6 bases). Trimming took off 6 bases at V and 6 bases at J, with 9 bases between the two ends. Germline loops: CDR1 SQVTM, CDR2 ANQGSEA. The length of the CDR3 is 10 residues. DNA of the CDR3: TGCAGCGTGGGACAAGGCGAGCAGTACTTC. It encodes CSVGQGEQYF.

In its sample, this clonotype was seen once. V gene TRBV28 combines with J gene TRBJ2-7; D ambiguous. The germline V and J ends were trimmed by 9 bases and 0 bases, with 15 bases remaining between them. The length of the CDR3 is 14 residues. Per the germline V gene, CDR1 is MDHEN and CDR2 is SYDVKM. DNA for the CDR3: TGTGCCAGTCGAGACGGGCAACGCTCCTACGAGCAGTACTTC. This translates into CASRDGQRSYEQYF.

This rearrangement joins TRBV6-1 to TRBJ2-7; 8 bases agree with TRBD2. J lost 2 bases, V lost 6 bases, and 6 bases had no gene match. Germline CDR1 is MNHNS and CDR2 is SASEGT. This CDR3 spans 14 amino acids. CDR3 in amino acids: CASRGVAGPYEQYF. In DNA, the CDR3 is TGTGCCAGCAGGGGGGTAGCGGGACCCTACGAGCAGTACTTC.

This clonotype has a count of ten or more. The chain uses TRBV6-5 and TRBJ2-7; possibly TRBD1 or TRBD2 for D (5 bases each). The CDR3 extends over 16 amino acids. V lost 2 bases, J lost 3 bases, and 17 bases lay in between. CDR1 is MNHEY, CDR2 SVGAGI, per germline. The CDR3 loop is CASSYNYRDGNYEQYF. The CDR3 DNA sequence: TGTGCCAGCAGTTACAACTACCGGGACGGAAACTACGAGCAGTACTTC.

This clonotype was seen repeatedly, ten times or more. At one end the junction does not follow the germline gene, possibly because of a read error. The rearrangement links TRBV20-1 to TRBJ1-6, with 12 nucleotides matching TRBD1. The V gene's germline CDR1 is DFQATT and CDR2 SNEGSKA (reference sequence). The CDR3 consists of 17 residues. The CDR3: CSARGGQGATYNPPLHF. Here the CDR3 DNA reads TGCAGTGCTAGGGGGGGACAGGGGGCCACCTATAATCCACCCCTCCACTTT.

This clonotype appeared many times. This chain uses TRBV2 with TRBJ1-2; D perhaps matches TRBD1 (5 bases). This CDR3 comprises 17 residues. Per the germline V gene, CDR1 is SNHLY and CDR2 is FYNNEI. The ends were cut back, 3 bases at V and 1 base at J, with 18 bases in the middle. The DNA for the CDR3 is TGTGCCAGCAGTGATAGCTCGACAGAGGAATATAACTATGGCTACACCTTC. This codes for CASSDSSTEEYNYGYTF.

The gene calls are TRBV7-8 and TRBJ1-1, with 9 bases fitting TRBD1. CDR3 length: 14 amino acids. V shed 4 bases and J 4 bases; nucleotides not matched to a gene: 4. Germline CDR1 is SGHVS and CDR2 is FQNEAQ. The CDR3 loop reads CASSYDRGVTEAFF. CDR3 coding DNA: TGTGCCAGCAGCTACGACAGGGGGGTCACTGAAGCTTTCTTT.

This clonotype has a count of ten or more. V and J are TRBV27 and TRBJ2-5, with D maybe TRBD2 (5 bases). CDR1 and CDR2 (germline): MNHEY, SMNVEV (reference sequence). Trimming left V 6 bases short and J 1 base short, with 15 bases between. The CDR3 loop spans 15 amino acids. CDR3 nucleotides: TGTGCCAGCAGAAGGAAGTCGGGGAGCCAAGAGACCCAGTACTTC. It codes for CASRRKSGSQETQYF.

This clonotype was seen a handful of times. The V and J genes are TRBV28 and TRBJ2-4, with TRBD1 matching over 11 bases. CDR1 is MDHEN, CDR2 SYDVKM, per germline. Germline trimming cut 3 bases from V and 1 base from J; bases unmatched to any gene: 5. There are 17 residues in the CDR3. The CDR3 DNA reads as TGTGCCAGCAGTTTCTGGACAGGGGGCGCGGCCAAAAACATTCAGTACTTC. It yields the protein CASSFWTGGAAKNIQYF.

The table lists this clonotype with many counts. This CDR3 reads CASRRAMGGETQYF. CDR3 nucleotides: TGCGCCAGCAGGAGGGCAATGGGTGGAGAGACCCAGTACTTC. V gene TRBV5-1 combines with J gene TRBJ2-5; TRBD2 is a possible D gene (5 bases). CDR1 SGHRS and CDR2 YFSETQ come from the germline V gene. The CDR3 extends over 14 amino acids. The V and J ends lost 5 bases and 4 bases respectively, with 15 bases between them.

This clonotype showed up many times. This chain connects TRBV2 to TRBJ2-1; 13 positions match TRBD2. The CDR3 consists of 19 residues. Trimming removed 4 bases from V and 0 bases from J; junction bases left unmatched: 9. Germline CDR1 reads SNHLY; CDR2 reads FYNNEI. DNA for the CDR3: TGTGCCAGCAGTGGGACTAGCGGGGGTATCATAGGCTCCTACAATGAGCAGTTCTTC. This translates into CASSGTSGGIIGSYNEQFF.

V and J are TRBV30 and TRBJ2-5; D possibly uses TRBD1 or TRBD2 (5 bases each). Deletions cut 1 base from V and 5 bases from J, with 11 bases between. Germline CDR1 is GTSNPN and CDR2 is SVGIG (reference sequence). The CDR3 contains 13 residues. The CDR3 DNA follows: TGTGCCTGGAGTGGGGGGATCGGGGAGACCCAGTACTTC. It specifies CAWSGGIGETQYF.

This clonotype was picked up many times. The rearrangement uses TRBV2 and TRBJ2-2, with 7 bases lining up with TRBD1. V shed 4 bases and J 2 bases; nucleotides not matched to a gene: 7. From germline, CDR1 is SNHLY and CDR2 FYNNEI. The CDR3 has 16 amino acids. The CDR3 protein is CASSALQGLNTGELFF. The CDR3 nucleotides are TGTGCCAGCAGTGCCTTACAGGGGCTAAACACCGGGGAGCTGTTTTTT.

This clonotype appeared many times. This sequence joins TRBV7-2 and TRBJ1-2; D gene uncertain. There are 14 residues in the CDR3. The V end lost 5 bases, the J end lost 7 bases, and 17 bases lay between the germline ends. Germline CDR1 SGHTA, CDR2 FQGNSA. The CDR3 DNA reads TGTGCCAGCAGCACCGACCCCCGGGTCCTTGGCTACACCTTC. This sequence encodes CASSTDPRVLGYTF.

The sample holds many counts of this clonotype. The chain joins TRBV19 to TRBJ1-5, with a weak D call TRBD1 (6 bases). The germline V gene has CDR1 LNHDA and CDR2 SQIVND (reference sequence). Trimming left V 6 bases short and J 4 bases short, with 28 bases between. CDR3 length: 19 amino acids. The CDR3 nucleotides read TGTGCCAGTAGCCCTAGCCCTCTGACAGGTTATGCGGCGAATCAGCCCCAGCATTTT. Protein: CASSPSPLTGYAANQPQHF.

The rearrangement uses TRBV19 and TRBJ2-7, with 9 bases fitting TRBD1. Germline V gene data show CDR1 as LNHDA and CDR2 as SQIVND (reference sequence). V lost 5 bases, J lost 6 bases, and 17 bases stayed unmatched. The CDR3 runs to 17 residues. The CDR3 region has the DNA TGTGCCAGTAGTGAGGAGACAGGGGGTTCTAGGGCTAGCGAGCAGTACTTC. The encoded protein is CASSEETGGSRASEQYF.

V and J are TRBV6-2 or TRBV6-3 and TRBJ2-5; D possibly corresponds to TRBD2 (5 bases). Trimming removed 0 bases at V and 4 bases at J, with 12 bases between. The germline gives CDR1 MNHEY, CDR2 SVGEGT. The CDR3 consists of 15 residues. The CDR3 DNA sequence: TGTGCCAGCAGTTACTCTGTGGTTAGCGCAGAGACCCAGTACTTC. It codes for CASSYSVVSAETQYF.

This clonotype was seen at least ten times. The rearrangement links TRBV25-1 to TRBJ2-7; D gene uncertain. This CDR3 comprises 14 residues. Germline CDR1 is MGHDK and CDR2 is SYGVNS. Trimming pared 6 bases from V and 3 bases from J, leaving 15 bases between. The CDR3 protein is CASRSRASNYEQYF. The DNA of the CDR3 is TGTGCCAGCAGAAGCCGGGCCTCAAACTACGAGCAGTACTTC.

This clonotype appeared a few times. This chain links TRBV12-5 with TRBJ2-7, with D uncertain. The V and J ends lost 5 bases and 5 bases respectively, with 7 bases between them. Germline loops: CDR1 LGHNT, CDR2 FRNRAP. CDR3 length equals 11 residues. CDR3 residues: CASGNLDEQYF. The CDR3, as DNA: TGTGCTAGTGGTAACTTAGACGAGCAGTACTTC.

This clonotype showed up many times. The chain carries TRBV19 and TRBJ1-1; D ambiguous. Trimming cost V 4 bases and J 1 base, with 7 bases left between them. The CDR3 is made up of 13 amino acids. Germline V lookup: CDR1 LNHDA, CDR2 SQIVND (reference sequence). CDR3 nucleotide sequence: TGTGCCAGTAGTAGGTCAGCGAACACTGAAGCTTTCTTT. This sequence encodes CASSRSANTEAFF.

The chain links TRBV6-1 to TRBJ2-5, with a weak D call TRBD2 (6 bases). The CDR3 is made up of 15 amino acids. Looked up from germline, CDR1 is MNHNS and CDR2 is SASEGT. Trimming stripped 2 bases from V and 3 bases from J, with 13 bases between. DNA for the CDR3: TGTGCCAGCAGTGAAAGGACGGCGGGGAAAGAGACCCAGTACTTC. Its translation: CASSERTAGKETQYF.

This clonotype has at least ten counts. The V and J genes are TRBV12-3 or TRBV12-4 and TRBJ1-5; D possibly corresponds to TRBD1 (5 bases). Trimming pared 5 bases from V and 4 bases from J, leaving 9 bases between. This CDR3 region has 13 residues. The CDR3 spells CASSIRVNQPQHF. The CDR3 DNA reads TGTGCCAGCAGTATCAGGGTGAATCAGCCCCAGCATTTT.

This clonotype came up many times. This chain links TRBV7-2 with TRBJ2-7; weak D call: TRBD2 (5 bases). Germline assignment: CDR1 SGHTA and CDR2 FQGNSA. V gave up 5 bases and J gave up 0 bases, with 14 bases separating them. This CDR3 contains 15 residues. The CDR3 bases are TGTGCCAGCAGCCCCCTCCCGGGAAGCTCCTACGAGCAGTACTTC. The encoded protein is CASSPLPGSSYEQYF.

The J gene is TRBJ1-1, the V gene TRBV9, with a weak D call TRBD1 (6 bases). V was shortened by 0 bases and J by 0 bases, with 12 bases between the two germline ends. Germline-derived CDR1 and CDR2 are SGDLS and YYNGEE. CDR3 length: 16 residues. The CDR3 nucleotides are TGTGCCAGCAGCGTAGCCACAGGGCGGGTGAACACTGAAGCTTTCTTT. This gives the protein CASSVATGRVNTEAFF.

This clonotype was detected many times. The rearrangement joins TRBV30 to TRBJ1-5; D remains ambiguous. CDR1 is GTSNPN and CDR2 is SVGIG in the germline V gene (reference sequence). V lost 5 bases and J lost 3, with 17 bases in between. The CDR3 has 15 amino acids. CDR3 loop: CAWGPGRPANQPQHF. For the CDR3, the DNA is TGTGCCTGGGGGCCCGGACGGCCCGCCAATCAGCCCCAGCATTTT. Variable domain in full (rest from reference TRBV30 and TRBJ1-5): SQTIHQWPATLVQPVGSPLSLECTVEGTSNPNLYWYRQAAGRGLQLLFYSVGIGQISSEVPQNLSASRPQDRQFILSSKKLLLSDSGFYLCAWGPGRPANQPQHFGDGTRLSIL.

This clonotype came up many times. V and J are TRBV5-5 and TRBJ2-4; 9 positions agree with TRBD2. The V segment lost 4 bases and the J segment 16 bases; nucleotides outside the gene matches: 15. The length of the CDR3 is 14 residues. Per the germline V gene, CDR1 is SGHKS and CDR2 is YYEKEE (reference sequence). CDR3 region: CASSHYPGLAGGYF. The CDR3 nucleotides read TGTGCCAGCAGCCATTACCCGGGACTAGCAGGAGGATACTTC. Filled out from reference TRBV5-5 and TRBJ2-4, the complete variable domain reads DAGVTQSPTHLIKTRGQQVTLRCSPISGHKSVSWYQQVLGQGPQFIFQYYEKEERGRGNFPDRFSARQFPNYSSELNVNALLLGDSALYLCASSHYPGLAGGYFGAGTRLSVL.

This chain links TRBV28 with TRBJ1-5; unclear D gene. V lost 2 bases to trimming and J lost 7 bases, with 12 bases between them. Germline V CDR1 and CDR2: MDHEN, SYDVKM. This CDR3 has 14 amino acids. The CDR3 bases are TGTGCCAGCAGTTTAGGTTTCGGTCGGCAGCCCCAGCATTTT. It codes for CASSLGFGRQPQHF.

The V call is TRBV9, the J call TRBJ2-5, with no clear D. Trimming left V 4 bases short and J 2 bases short, with 18 bases between. This CDR3 is built from 16 residues. Germline V gives CDR1 SGDLS, CDR2 YYNGEE. The CDR3 loop is CASSLNPETSQETQYF. The CDR3 DNA sequence: TGTGCCAGCAGCCTCAACCCGGAGACCTCTCAAGAGACCCAGTACTTC.